The 25 T cell receptor beta chains given below trace back to one sample, sequenced in a study of a mutant IDH1 vaccine in newly diagnosed glioma. This table comes from immunoSEQ multiplex PCR, and its TCRdb copy is limited to in-frame clones, with some not included. Of some 60,000 clones in the sample, approximately 87% were seen once. Time point defined: week 35, safety follow-up. The vaccine gave 300 ug of a 20-mer mutant IDH1 peptide subcutaneously per dose. These receptors are not linked to any known antigen. The sample here was PBMCs, taken from a glioma patient whose treatment included an IDH1 peptide vaccine. Every receptor here comes from a man in his forties with glioma.

The CDR3 protein is CASSLAPSGSRRREQYF. CDR3 DNA sequence: TGTGCCAGCAGCTTGGCCCCTAGCGGGAGTAGGAGGCGGGAGCAGTACTTC. This sequence joins TRBV5-4 and TRBJ2-7; 10 nucleotides match TRBD2. CDR1 is SGHNT, CDR2 YYREEE, per germline (reference sequence). V dropped 0 bases and J dropped 7; count of bases not matched to a gene: 13. The CDR3 totals 17 residues. The entire variable domain, with the rest obtained from reference TRBV5-4 and TRBJ2-7, is as follows: ETGVTQSPTHLIKTRGQQVTLRCSSQSGHNTVSWYQQALGQGPQFIFQYYREEENGRGNFPPRFSGLQFPNYSSELNVNALELDDSALYLCASSLAPSGSRRREQYFGPGTRLTVT.

The chain combines TRBV27 with TRBJ1-2, with D maybe TRBD1 (5 bases). The CDR3 spans 12 residues. Between the trimmed V and J ends, which lost 6 bases and 8 bases, there was a span of 13 bases. Germline CDR1 is MNHEY and CDR2 is SMNVEV (reference sequence). This CDR3 reads CASRDPGIGYTF. The CDR3 DNA reads as TGTGCCAGCAGAGACCCAGGGATCGGCTACACCTTC.

This clone was detected only once. V and J are TRBV6-5 and TRBJ1-1, with D unresolved. There are 12 residues in the CDR3. Looked up from germline, CDR1 is MNHEY and CDR2 is SVGAGI. V shed 2 bases and J shed 10 bases, with 11 bases lying between them. The CDR3 DNA reads TGTGCCAGCAGTTACAGGACTGATACAGCTTTCTTT. Residues: CASSYRTDTAFF.

The chain carries TRBV7-9 and TRBJ1-5, with 9 bases lining up with TRBD1. This CDR3 has 14 residues. With V trimmed by 5 bases and J by 4 bases, 3 bases remained unmatched. Per the germline V gene, CDR1 is SEHNR and CDR2 is FQNEAQ (reference sequence). The CDR3 region is CASSPDRGNQPQHF. In DNA form, the CDR3 reads TGTGCCAGCAGCCCGGACAGGGGTAATCAGCCCCAGCATTTT. Drawing the rest from reference TRBV7-9 and TRBJ1-5, the complete variable domain is DTGVSQNPRHKITKRGQNVTFRCDPISEHNRLYWYRQTLGQGPEFLTYFQNEAQLEKSRLLSDRFSAERPKGSFSTLEIQRTEQGDSAMYLCASSPDRGNQPQHFGDGTRLSIL.

The chain joins TRBV18 to TRBJ2-7; the match to TRBD2 covers 8 bases. This CDR3 comprises 15 residues. In germline, CDR1 is KGHSH, CDR2 LQKENI. The junction had 4 bases not matched to a gene; V was cut back by 2 bases and J by 1 base. The CDR3 DNA follows: TGTGCCAGCTCACCAAGGAGCGGGGGTTCCTACGAGCAGTACTTC. This codes for CASSPRSGGSYEQYF.

This chain connects TRBV5-1 to TRBJ2-7, with 9 bases lining up with TRBD1. Germline V CDR1 and CDR2: SGHRS, YFSETQ. This CDR3 spans 18 amino acids. Unmatched junction bases numbered 19, after V lost 6 bases and J lost 3 bases. CDR3 amino acids: CASNLRPGQGSPFYEQYF. CDR3 nucleotide sequence: TGCGCCAGCAACCTGCGGCCGGGACAGGGTTCTCCATTCTACGAGCAGTACTTC.

The V call is TRBV5-1, the J call TRBJ2-6; D gene ambiguous. This CDR3 comprises 17 residues. Trimming removed 0 bases from V and 4 bases from J, with 14 bases in between. The germline V gene has CDR1 SGHRS and CDR2 YFSETQ. This CDR3 reads CASSLARQTAGANVLTF. The CDR3 coding sequence is TGCGCCAGCAGCTTGGCCAGGCAGACCGCAGGGGCCAACGTCCTGACTTTC.

The V and J genes are TRBV9 and TRBJ2-7, with D unresolved. This CDR3 is 14 amino acids long. Trimming removed 0 bases from V and 2 bases from J, with 9 bases in between. Germline-derived CDR1 and CDR2 are SGDLS and YYNGEE. This CDR3 is CASSVEYRTYEQYF. CDR3 nucleotide sequence: TGTGCCAGCAGCGTAGAGTACAGAACCTACGAGCAGTACTTC.

This clone has just one count. The rearrangement joins TRBV6-5 to TRBJ2-4; TRBD2 matches 7 bases. Germline V gene data show CDR1 as MNHEY and CDR2 as SVGAGI. The V and J ends lost 0 bases and 1 base, in that order; junction bases with no gene match: 0. CDR3 length equals 15 residues. The CDR3, as DNA: TGTGCCAGCAGTTACTCGCGGGGGGCCAAAAACATTCAGTACTTC. Its protein is CASSYSRGAKNIQYF.

This rearrangement joins TRBV19 to TRBJ1-5; D is possibly TRBD1 (5 bases). Trimming cost V 3 bases and J 4 bases, with 13 bases left between them. Germline assignment: CDR1 LNHDA and CDR2 SQIVND (reference sequence). CDR3 length: 15 residues. The CDR3 region is CASSMGGGINQPQHF. CDR3 nucleotide sequence: TGTGCCAGTAGTATGGGTGGGGGGATTAATCAGCCCCAGCATTTT.

The chain uses TRBV6-5 and TRBJ2-7; 8 nucleotides agree with TRBD1. The CDR3 totals 14 residues. Germline-derived CDR1 and CDR2 are MNHEY and SVGAGI. J lost 3 bases, V lost 2 bases, and 3 bases had no gene match. The CDR3 DNA reads as TGTGCCAGCAGTTACGCAGGGGGCAGCTACGAGCAGTACTTC. The encoded protein is CASSYAGGSYEQYF.

This clone was seen just once. The V call is TRBV11-2, the J call TRBJ2-5, with D possibly matching TRBD2 (6 bases). V gave up 5 bases and J gave up 2 bases, with 15 bases separating them. In germline, CDR1 is SGHAT, CDR2 FQNNGV. The CDR3 loop spans 15 amino acids. In DNA, the CDR3 is TGTGCCAGCAGCGGGGGGTCCGGGGTACAAGAGACCCAGTACTTC. This sequence encodes CASSGGSGVQETQYF.

The chain has TRBV2 and TRBJ2-7; 10 bases are a match to TRBD2. Trimming at V came to 3 bases and at J to 2 bases, leaving 16 bases not matched to a gene. Germline V lookup: CDR1 SNHLY, CDR2 FYNNEI. The CDR3 loop spans 19 amino acids. CDR3 sequence: CASSDESFLAGAKPYEQYF. CDR3 bases: TGTGCCAGCAGTGATGAGTCATTCCTAGCGGGAGCCAAGCCCTACGAGCAGTACTTC.

This clone was detected a few times. This chain uses TRBV10-3 with TRBJ2-1; the D gene is possibly TRBD2 (7 bases). Germline V gene data show CDR1 as ENHRY and CDR2 as SYGVKD. V was cut by 7 bases and J by 3 bases, with 31 bases left in between. The CDR3 extends over 20 amino acids. The CDR3 sequence is CAIKGTVGRRAAGHYNEQFF. In nucleotides, the CDR3 is TGTGCCATCAAAGGAACGGTTGGACGCAGGGCAGCGGGACACTACAATGAGCAGTTCTTC.

V and J are TRBV14 and TRBJ2-1; D unresolved. The CDR3 contains 15 residues. CDR1 and CDR2 (germline): SGHDN, FVKESK. Trimming took 1 base from V and 2 from J, leaving 9 bases between them. CDR3 coding DNA: TGTGCCAGCAGCCAAGCTTCTGAACCCTACAATGAGCAGTTCTTC. Amino acid sequence: CASSQASEPYNEQFF.

V usage is TRBV18 and J usage is TRBJ2-6; D tentatively fits TRBD1 or TRBD2 (5 bases each). V lost 5 bases to trimming and J lost 4 bases, with 12 bases between them. CDR1 KGHSH and CDR2 LQKENI come from the germline V gene. The CDR3 contains 15 residues. CDR3 residues: CASSDGGAGANVLTF. As DNA, the CDR3 is TGTGCCAGCTCAGATGGGGGTGCCGGGGCCAACGTCCTGACTTTC.

A single count supports this clone. The chain uses TRBV27 and TRBJ2-7; D might be TRBD1 or TRBD2, each matching 5 bases. The CDR3 extends over 13 amino acids. CDR1 is MNHEY and CDR2 is SMNVEV in the germline V gene (reference sequence). V was cut by 5 bases and J by 6 bases, with 14 bases left in between. CDR3 sequence reads: CASSNIVGPEQYF. As DNA, the CDR3 is TGTGCCAGCAGTAATATAGTGGGACCCGAGCAGTACTTC.

The gene calls are TRBV9 and TRBJ2-7; D is uncertain. The CDR3 spans 14 residues. V lost 3 bases and J 2 bases, leaving 12 bases between the germline ends. Per the germline V gene, CDR1 is SGDLS and CDR2 is YYNGEE. The CDR3 DNA follows: TGTGCCAGCAGCGCGGGCCGGACCCCCTACGAGCAGTACTTC. Its translation: CASSAGRTPYEQYF.

The chain recombines TRBV5-5 with TRBJ2-1; 11 nucleotides align to TRBD2. Germline V gene lookup returns CDR1 SGHKS and CDR2 YYEKEE (reference sequence). This CDR3 has 14 amino acids. The V and J ends lost 4 bases and 6 bases, in that order; junction bases with no gene match: 3. CDR3 in amino acids: CASSKGLAGNEQFF. CDR3 coding DNA: TGTGCCAGCAGCAAAGGACTAGCGGGCAATGAGCAGTTCTTC. Drawing the rest from reference TRBV5-5 and TRBJ2-1, the complete variable domain is DAGVTQSPTHLIKTRGQQVTLRCSPISGHKSVSWYQQVLGQGPQFIFQYYEKEERGRGNFPDRFSARQFPNYSSELNVNALLLGDSALYLCASSKGLAGNEQFFGPGTRLTVL.

The genes are TRBV5-1 and TRBJ2-1, with D tentatively TRBD1 or TRBD2 (5 bases each). CDR1 and CDR2 (germline): SGHRS, YFSETQ. The CDR3 is made up of 15 amino acids. The V and J ends lost 7 bases and 3 bases respectively, with 17 bases between them. The CDR3 nucleotides are TGCGCCAGCCTCCAAGCGGATGGGGGCTACAATGAGCAGTTCTTC. As protein: CASLQADGGYNEQFF.

J is TRBJ2-3 and V is TRBV7-9; no clear D. CDR1 is SEHNR, CDR2 FQNEAQ, per germline (reference sequence). The V gene lost 3 bases and the J gene lost 6 bases, with 4 bases spanning the gap. CDR3 length equals 11 residues. The CDR3 protein is CASSFGDTQYF. DNA of the CDR3: TGTGCCAGCAGCTTCGGCGATACGCAGTATTTT. Based on the CDR3 plus reference TRBV7-9 and TRBJ2-3, the full variable domain is DTGVSQNPRHKITKRGQNVTFRCDPISEHNRLYWYRQTLGQGPEFLTYFQNEAQLEKSRLLSDRFSAERPKGSFSTLEIQRTEQGDSAMYLCASSFGDTQYFGPGTRLTVL.

The CDR3 DNA is TGCAGCCCCTCCGGGACAGGGGTACACGGGGAGCTGTTTTTT. It is translated as CSPSGTGVHGELFF. The chain recombines TRBV29-1 with TRBJ2-2, with 10 bases that match TRBD1. Germline V gene data show CDR1 as SQVTM and CDR2 as ANQGSEA. The V segment lost 8 bases and the J segment 7 bases; nucleotides outside the gene matches: 10. The CDR3 loop spans 14 amino acids.

J is TRBJ2-5 and V is TRBV4-1; 9 bases agree with TRBD1. V shed 2 bases, J shed 7 bases, and the junction held 23 bases outside the gene matches. In germline, CDR1 is MGHRA, CDR2 YSYEKL. The CDR3 sequence is 20 residues long. CDR3 residues: CASSQPRDRVAAGRPTTQYF. In nucleotides, the CDR3 is TGCGCCAGCAGCCAACCGCGGGACAGGGTGGCGGCGGGACGACCGACGACCCAGTACTTC.

DNA of the CDR3: TGTGCCAGCAGTGATTCCGGGACAGGGGCCGAGCAGTACTTC. Its protein product is CASSDSGTGAEQYF. The V and J genes are TRBV25-1 and TRBJ2-7; 10 bases map to TRBD1. The V gene end was trimmed by 3 bases and the J gene end by 6 bases; junction bases not matched to a gene: 5. This CDR3 has 14 residues. CDR1 is MGHDK, CDR2 SYGVNS, per germline.

This clone is a singleton in its sample. The chain has TRBV5-1 and TRBJ2-1; unclear D gene. Per the germline V gene, CDR1 is SGHRS and CDR2 is YFSETQ. The CDR3 runs to 14 residues. Trimming took 5 bases from V and 0 from J, leaving 9 bases between them. The CDR3 reads CASRQASSYNEQFF. The CDR3 DNA follows: TGCGCCAGCAGGCAGGCGAGCTCCTACAATGAGCAGTTCTTC.